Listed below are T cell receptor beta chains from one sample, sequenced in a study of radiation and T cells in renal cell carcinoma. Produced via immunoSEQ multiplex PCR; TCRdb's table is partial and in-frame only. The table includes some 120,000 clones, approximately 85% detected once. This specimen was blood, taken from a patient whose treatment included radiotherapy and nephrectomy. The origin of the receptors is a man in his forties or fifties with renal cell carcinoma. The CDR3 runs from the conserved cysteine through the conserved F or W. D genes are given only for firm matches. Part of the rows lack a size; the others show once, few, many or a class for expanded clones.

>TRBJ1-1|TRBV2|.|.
CASSEIHPGTEAFF
TGTGCCAGCAGTGAGATACACCCGGGAACTGAAGCTTTCTTT
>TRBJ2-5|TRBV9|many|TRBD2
CASSIGTSGGHRRETQYF
TGTGCCAGCAGCATCGGGACTAGCGGGGGCCACCGCAGAGAGACCCAGTACTTC
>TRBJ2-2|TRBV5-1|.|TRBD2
CASSSRPPGLAGGTTGELFF
TGCGCCAGCAGCTCCCGGCCGCCGGGACTAGCGGGAGGAACCACCGGGGAGCTGTTTTTT
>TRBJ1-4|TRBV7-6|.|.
CASSRSSYPEKLFF
TGTGCCAGCAGCCGTAGCTCCTACCCCGAAAAACTGTTTTTT
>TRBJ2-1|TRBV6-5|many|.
CASSYSPPATYNEQFF
TGTGCCAGCAGTTACTCTCCTCCCGCCACCTACAATGAGCAGTTCTTC
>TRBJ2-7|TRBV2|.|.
CASSVGFTYEQYF
TGTGCCAGCAGTGTCGGGTTTACCTACGAGCAGTACTTC
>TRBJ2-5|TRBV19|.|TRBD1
CASSPMTGSVQYF
TGTGCCAGTAGCCCCATGACAGGGTCGGTCCAGTACTTC
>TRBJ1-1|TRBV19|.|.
CASSIRVETEAFF
TGTGCCAGTAGTATCAGGGTAGAGACTGAAGCTTTCTTT
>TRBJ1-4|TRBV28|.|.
CASSSAEQSREKLFF
TGTGCCAGCAGTTCAGCGGAACAGTCTCGTGAAAAACTGTTTTTT
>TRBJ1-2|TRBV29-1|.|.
CSVLLGTTLYGYTF
TGCAGCGTACTCCTAGGGACAACCTTATATGGCTACACCTTC
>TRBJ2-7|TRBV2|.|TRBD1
CASKGQESSYEQYF
TGTGCCAGCAAAGGACAGGAGAGCTCCTACGAGCAGTACTTC
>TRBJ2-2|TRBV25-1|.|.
CASSVYSDINTGELFF
TGTGCCAGCAGTGTTTATTCGGACATTAACACCGGGGAGCTGTTTTTT
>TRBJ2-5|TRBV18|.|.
CASSPGRNLEETQYF
TGTGCCAGCTCACCCGGACGGAACCTAGAAGAGACCCAGTACTTC
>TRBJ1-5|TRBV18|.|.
CASSWLYSNQPQHF
TGTGCCAGCTCTTGGCTCTATAGCAATCAGCCCCAGCATTTT
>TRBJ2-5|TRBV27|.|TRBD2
CASRTLAGVETQYF
TGTGCCAGCAGGACTCTAGCGGGAGTAGAGACCCAGTACTTC
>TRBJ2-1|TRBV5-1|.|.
CASSLETVDEQFF
TGCGCCAGCAGCTTGGAAACGGTCGATGAGCAGTTCTTC
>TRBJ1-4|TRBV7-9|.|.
CASSLASTGATNEKLFF
TGTGCCAGCAGCTTAGCTTCGACGGGAGCAACTAATGAAAAACTGTTTTTT
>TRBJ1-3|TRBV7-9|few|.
CASSLQAAGNTIYF
TGTGCCAGCAGCTTACAGGCTGCTGGAAACACCATATATTTT
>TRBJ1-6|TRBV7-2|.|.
CASSLEPRPRRANSPLHF
TGTGCCAGCAGCTTGGAACCCCGGCCTCGGCGCGCGAATTCACCCCTCCACTTT
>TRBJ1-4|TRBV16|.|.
CASSQSGPNEKLFF
TGTGCCAGCAGCCAATCGGGGCCTAATGAAAAACTGTTTTTT
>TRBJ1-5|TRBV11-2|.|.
CASSFEEGQPQHF
TGTGCCAGCAGCTTTGAGGAGGGTCAGCCCCAGCATTTT
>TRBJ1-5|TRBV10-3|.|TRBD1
CAISATGGVNQPQHF
TGTGCCATCAGTGCCACAGGGGGGGTCAATCAGCCCCAGCATTTT
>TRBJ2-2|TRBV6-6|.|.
CASSYSALPNTGELFF
TGTGCCAGCAGTTACTCGGCGCTACCGAACACCGGGGAGCTGTTTTTT